This TCR beta chain originates from a study of shared clonotypes between healthy human individuals. Study-wide context: In total, the donors were a couple of women and a few men aged 18 to 49.

The CDR3 loop spans 13 amino acids. Germline V gene sequence: CDR1 MDHEN, CDR2 SYDVKM. V was cut by 7 bases and J by 4 bases, with 13 bases left in between. Here immunoSEQ multiplex PCR was the method, and the copy in TCRdb shows in-frame clones only, minus some. The sample consists of over 850,000 clones, 70% to 80% of them appearing once. The chain recombines TRBV28 with TRBJ1-1, with D possibly matching TRBD1 (5 bases). The sequencing input was memory CD4+ T cells from PBMCs. As to subset: CD45RA-negative fraction. This clonotype originated in a man aged 18 to 30 in good health. Some clones in this sample may be carry-over from other donors' samples. CDR3 protein: CASIYGGVTEAFF. The CDR3 bases are TGTGCCAGCATTTATGGGGGTGTCACTGAAGCTTTCTTT.